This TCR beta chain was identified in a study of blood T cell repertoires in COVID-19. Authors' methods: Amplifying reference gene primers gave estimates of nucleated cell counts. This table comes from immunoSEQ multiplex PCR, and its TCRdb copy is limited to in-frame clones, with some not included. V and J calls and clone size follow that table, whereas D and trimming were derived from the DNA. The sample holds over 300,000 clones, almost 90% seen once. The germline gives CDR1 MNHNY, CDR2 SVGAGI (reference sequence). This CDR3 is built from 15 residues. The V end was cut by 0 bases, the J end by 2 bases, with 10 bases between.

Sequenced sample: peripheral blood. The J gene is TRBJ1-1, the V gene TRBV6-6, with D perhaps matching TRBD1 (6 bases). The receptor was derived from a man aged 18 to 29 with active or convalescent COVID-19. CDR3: CASSYSSRGNTEAFF. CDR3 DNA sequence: TGTGCCAGCAGTTACTCGAGCAGGGGTAACACTGAAGCTTTCTTT.